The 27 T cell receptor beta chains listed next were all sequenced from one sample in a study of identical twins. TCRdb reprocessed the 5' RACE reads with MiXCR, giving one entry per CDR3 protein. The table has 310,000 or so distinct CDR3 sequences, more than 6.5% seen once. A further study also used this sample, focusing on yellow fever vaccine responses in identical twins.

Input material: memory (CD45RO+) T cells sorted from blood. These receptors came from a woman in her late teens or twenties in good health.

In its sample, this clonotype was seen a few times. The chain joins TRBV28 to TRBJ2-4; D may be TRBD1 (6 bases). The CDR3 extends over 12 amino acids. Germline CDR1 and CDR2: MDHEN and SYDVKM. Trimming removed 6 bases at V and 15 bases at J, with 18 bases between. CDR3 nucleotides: TGTGCCAGCAGCGAAGGACAGCTTCGTCCGTACTTC. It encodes CASSEGQLRPYF.

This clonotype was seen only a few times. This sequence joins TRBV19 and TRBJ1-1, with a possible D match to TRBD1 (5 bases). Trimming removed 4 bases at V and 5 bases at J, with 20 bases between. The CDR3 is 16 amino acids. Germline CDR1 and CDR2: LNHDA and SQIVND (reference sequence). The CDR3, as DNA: TGTGCCAGTAGTAGTCCCACACGGCCGGGGGGGACTGAAGCTTTCTTT. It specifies CASSSPTRPGGTEAFF.

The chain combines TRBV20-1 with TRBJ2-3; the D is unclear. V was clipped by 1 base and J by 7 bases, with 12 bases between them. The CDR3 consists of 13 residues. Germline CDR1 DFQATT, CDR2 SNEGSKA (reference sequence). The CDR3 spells CSARGLLVNTQYF. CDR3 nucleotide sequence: TGCAGTGCTAGAGGTCTGCTGGTGAATACGCAGTATTTT.

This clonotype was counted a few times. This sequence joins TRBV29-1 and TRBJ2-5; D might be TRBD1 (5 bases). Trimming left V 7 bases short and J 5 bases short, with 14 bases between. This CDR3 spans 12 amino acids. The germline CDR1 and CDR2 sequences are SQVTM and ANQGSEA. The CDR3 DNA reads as TGCAGCGCCCTGGACAATACGGAGACCCAGTACTTC. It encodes CSALDNTETQYF.

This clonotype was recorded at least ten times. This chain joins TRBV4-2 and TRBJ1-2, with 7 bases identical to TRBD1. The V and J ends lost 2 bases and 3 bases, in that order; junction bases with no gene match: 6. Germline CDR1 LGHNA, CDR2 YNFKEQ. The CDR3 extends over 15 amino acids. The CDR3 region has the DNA TGTGCCAGCAGCCAACATGGGACAGTAGACTATGGCTACACCTTC. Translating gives CASSQHGTVDYGYTF.

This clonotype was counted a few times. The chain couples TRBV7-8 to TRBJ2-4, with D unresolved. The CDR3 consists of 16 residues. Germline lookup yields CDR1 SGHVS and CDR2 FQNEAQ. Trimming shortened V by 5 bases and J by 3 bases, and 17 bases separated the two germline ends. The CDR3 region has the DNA TGTGCCAGCAGCCCAGAGACGTCTAGAGGCAAAAACATTCAGTACTTC. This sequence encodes CASSPETSRGKNIQYF.

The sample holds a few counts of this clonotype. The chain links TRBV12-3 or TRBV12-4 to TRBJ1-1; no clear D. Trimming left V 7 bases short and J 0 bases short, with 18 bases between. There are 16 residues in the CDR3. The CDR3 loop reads CASTPQWGVMNTEAFF. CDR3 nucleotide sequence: TGTGCCAGCACCCCACAGTGGGGAGTAATGAACACTGAAGCTTTCTTT.

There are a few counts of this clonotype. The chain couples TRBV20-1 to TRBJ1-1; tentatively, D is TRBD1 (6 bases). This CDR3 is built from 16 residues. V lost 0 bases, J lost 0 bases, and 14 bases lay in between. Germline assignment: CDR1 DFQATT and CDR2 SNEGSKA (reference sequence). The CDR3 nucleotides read TGCAGTGCTAGAGAGAAGGGGGGCCTGATGAACACTGAAGCTTTCTTT. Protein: CSAREKGGLMNTEAFF.

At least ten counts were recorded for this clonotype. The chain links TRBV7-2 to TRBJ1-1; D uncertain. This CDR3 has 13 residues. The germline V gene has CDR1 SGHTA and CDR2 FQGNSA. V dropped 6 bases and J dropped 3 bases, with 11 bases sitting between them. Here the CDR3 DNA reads TGTGCCAGCAGTGGTCCTCGGGACACTGAAGCTTTCTTT. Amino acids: CASSGPRDTEAFF.

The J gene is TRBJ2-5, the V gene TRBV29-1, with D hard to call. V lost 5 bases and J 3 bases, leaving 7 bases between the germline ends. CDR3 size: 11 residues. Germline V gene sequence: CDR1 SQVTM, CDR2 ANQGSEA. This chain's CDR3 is CSVQLKETQYF. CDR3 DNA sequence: TGCAGCGTTCAATTAAAAGAGACCCAGTACTTC.

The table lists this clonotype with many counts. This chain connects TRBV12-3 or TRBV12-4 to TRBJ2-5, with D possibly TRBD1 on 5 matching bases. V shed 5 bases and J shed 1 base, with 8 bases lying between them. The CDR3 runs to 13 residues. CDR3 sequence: CASSQGSQETQYF. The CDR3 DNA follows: TGTGCCAGCAGTCAGGGATCCCAAGAGACCCAGTACTTC.

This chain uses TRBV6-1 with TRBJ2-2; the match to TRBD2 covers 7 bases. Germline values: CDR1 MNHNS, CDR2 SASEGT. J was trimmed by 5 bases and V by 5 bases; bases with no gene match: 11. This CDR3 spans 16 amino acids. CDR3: CASSPTEAGRTGELFF. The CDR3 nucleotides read TGTGCCAGCAGTCCCACCGAAGCGGGAAGAACCGGGGAGCTGTTTTTT.

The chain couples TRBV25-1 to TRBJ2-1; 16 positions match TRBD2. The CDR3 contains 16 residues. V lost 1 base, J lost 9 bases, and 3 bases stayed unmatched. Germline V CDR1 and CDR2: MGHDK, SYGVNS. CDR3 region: CASSESGTSGRGEQFF. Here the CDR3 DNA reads TGTGCCAGCAGTGAATCTGGGACTAGCGGGAGGGGTGAGCAGTTCTTC.

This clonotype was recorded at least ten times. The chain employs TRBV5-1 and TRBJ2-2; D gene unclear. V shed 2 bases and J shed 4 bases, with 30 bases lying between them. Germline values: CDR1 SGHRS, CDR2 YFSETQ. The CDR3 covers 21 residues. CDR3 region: CASSLDGRLPSNNWGTGELFF. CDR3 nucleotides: TGCGCCAGCAGCTTAGATGGCCGGCTACCCTCAAATAATTGGGGCACCGGGGAGCTGTTTTTT.

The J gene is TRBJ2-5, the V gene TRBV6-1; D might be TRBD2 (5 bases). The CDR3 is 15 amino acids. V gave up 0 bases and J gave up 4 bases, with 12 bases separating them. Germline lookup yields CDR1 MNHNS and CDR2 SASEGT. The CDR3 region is CASSEARVAGETQYF. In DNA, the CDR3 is TGTGCCAGCAGTGAAGCCCGGGTGGCGGGAGAGACCCAGTACTTC.

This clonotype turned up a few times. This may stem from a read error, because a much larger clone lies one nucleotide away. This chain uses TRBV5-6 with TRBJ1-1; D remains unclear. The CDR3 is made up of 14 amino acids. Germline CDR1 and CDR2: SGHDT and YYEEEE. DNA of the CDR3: TGTGCCATCAGCGCCGGGCTCATCCACACTGAAGCTTTCTTT. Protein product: CAISAGLIHTEAFF.

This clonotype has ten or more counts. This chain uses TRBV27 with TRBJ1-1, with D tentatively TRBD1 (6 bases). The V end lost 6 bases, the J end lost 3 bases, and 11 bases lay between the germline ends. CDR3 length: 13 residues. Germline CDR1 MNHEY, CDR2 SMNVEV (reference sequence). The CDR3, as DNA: TGTGCCAGCAGCCACAGGGATGACACTGAAGCTTTCTTT. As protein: CASSHRDDTEAFF.

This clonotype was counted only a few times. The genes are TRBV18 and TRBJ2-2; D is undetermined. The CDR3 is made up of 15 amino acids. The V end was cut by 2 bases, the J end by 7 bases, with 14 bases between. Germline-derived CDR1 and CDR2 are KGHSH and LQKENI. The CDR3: CASSPVGSSGGELFF. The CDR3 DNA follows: TGTGCCAGCTCACCAGTGGGAAGCAGTGGCGGGGAGCTGTTTTTT. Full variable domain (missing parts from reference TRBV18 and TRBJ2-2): NAGVMQNPRHLVRRRGQEARLRCSPMKGHSHVYWYRQLPEEGLKFMVYLQKENIIDESGMPKERFSAEFPKEGPSILRIQQVVRGDSAAYFCASSPVGSSGGELFFGEGSRLTVL.

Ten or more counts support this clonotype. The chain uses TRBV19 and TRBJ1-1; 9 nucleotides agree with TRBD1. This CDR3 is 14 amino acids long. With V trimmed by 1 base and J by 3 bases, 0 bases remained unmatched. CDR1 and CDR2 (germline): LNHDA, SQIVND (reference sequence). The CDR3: CASSIGTGDTEAFF. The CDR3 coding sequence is TGTGCCAGTAGTATAGGGACAGGGGACACTGAAGCTTTCTTT. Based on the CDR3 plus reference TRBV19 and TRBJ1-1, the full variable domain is DGGITQSPKYLFRKEGQNVTLSCEQNLNHDAMYWYRQDPGQGLRLIYYSQIVNDFQKGDIAEGYSVSREKKESFPLTVTSAQKNPTAFYLCASSIGTGDTEAFFGQGTRLTVV.

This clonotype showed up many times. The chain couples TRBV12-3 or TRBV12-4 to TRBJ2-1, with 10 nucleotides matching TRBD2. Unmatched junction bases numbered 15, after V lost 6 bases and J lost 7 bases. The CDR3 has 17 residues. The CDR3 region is CASSPNPYSGRVNEQFF. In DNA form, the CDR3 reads TGTGCCAGCAGCCCAAACCCTTACAGCGGGAGGGTTAATGAGCAGTTCTTC.

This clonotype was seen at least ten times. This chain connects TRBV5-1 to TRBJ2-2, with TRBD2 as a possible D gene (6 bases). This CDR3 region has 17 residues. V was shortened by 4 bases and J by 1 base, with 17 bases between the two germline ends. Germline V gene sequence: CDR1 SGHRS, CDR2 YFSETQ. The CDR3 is CASSLDGFGGNTGELFF. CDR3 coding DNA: TGCGCCAGCAGCCTAGACGGCTTCGGGGGGAACACCGGGGAGCTGTTTTTT.

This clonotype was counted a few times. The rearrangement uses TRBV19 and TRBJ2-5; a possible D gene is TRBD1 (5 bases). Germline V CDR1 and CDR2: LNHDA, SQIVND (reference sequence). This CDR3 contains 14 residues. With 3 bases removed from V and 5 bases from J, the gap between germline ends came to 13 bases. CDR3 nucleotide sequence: TGTGCCAGTAGTATGGGGCGTATCGGGGAGACCCAGTACTTC. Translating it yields CASSMGRIGETQYF. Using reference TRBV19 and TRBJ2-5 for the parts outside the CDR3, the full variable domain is DGGITQSPKYLFRKEGQNVTLSCEQNLNHDAMYWYRQDPGQGLRLIYYSQIVNDFQKGDIAEGYSVSREKKESFPLTVTSAQKNPTAFYLCASSMGRIGETQYFGPGTRLLVL.

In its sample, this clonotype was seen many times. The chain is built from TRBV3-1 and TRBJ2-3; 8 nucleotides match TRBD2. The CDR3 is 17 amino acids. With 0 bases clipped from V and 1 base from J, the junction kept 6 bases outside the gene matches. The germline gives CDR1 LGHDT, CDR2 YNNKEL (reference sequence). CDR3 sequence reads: CASSQEGLAGGTDTQYF. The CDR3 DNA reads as TGTGCCAGCAGCCAAGAAGGGCTAGCGGGTGGCACAGATACGCAGTATTTT.

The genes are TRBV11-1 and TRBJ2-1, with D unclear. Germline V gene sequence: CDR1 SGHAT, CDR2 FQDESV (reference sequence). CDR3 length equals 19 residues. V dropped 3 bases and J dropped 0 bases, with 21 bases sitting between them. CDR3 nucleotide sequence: TGTGCCAGCAGCTTCCCGGGTAGGTCGTCTACGAGCTCCTACAATGAGCAGTTCTTC. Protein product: CASSFPGRSSTSSYNEQFF.

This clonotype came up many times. CDR3 sequence reads: CASSLGGEKTQYF. DNA for the CDR3: TGTGCCAGCAGTTTAGGAGGGGAGAAGACCCAGTACTTC. V is TRBV28 and J is TRBJ2-5, with TRBD2 as a possible D gene (6 bases). Germline V CDR1 and CDR2: MDHEN, SYDVKM. V was clipped by 2 bases and J by 6 bases, with 10 bases between them. This CDR3 is built from 13 residues. Together with reference TRBV28 and TRBJ2-5, the CDR3 gives the full variable domain: DVKVTQSSRYLVKRTGEKVFLECVQDMDHENMFWYRQDPGLGLRLIYFSYDVKMKEKGDIPEGYSVSREKKERFSLILESASTNQTSMYLCASSLGGEKTQYFGPGTRLLVL.

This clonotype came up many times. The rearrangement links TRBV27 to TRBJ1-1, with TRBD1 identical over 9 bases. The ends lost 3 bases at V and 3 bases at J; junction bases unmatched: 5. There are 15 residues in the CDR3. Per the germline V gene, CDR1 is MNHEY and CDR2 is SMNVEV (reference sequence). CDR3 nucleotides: TGTGCCAGCAGTTTTAAGACAGGGGGTGACACTGAAGCTTTCTTT. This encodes CASSFKTGGDTEAFF.

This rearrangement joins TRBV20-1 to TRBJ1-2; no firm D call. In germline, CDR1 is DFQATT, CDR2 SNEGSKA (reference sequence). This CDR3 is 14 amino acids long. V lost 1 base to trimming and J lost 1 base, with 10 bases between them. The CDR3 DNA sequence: TGCAGTGCTAGAGGCGTCAGCAATAACTATGGCTACACCTTC. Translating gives CSARGVSNNYGYTF.